These T cell receptor beta chains were read from a single sample in a study of OX40 agonist ivuxolimab in advanced cancers. Sequenced by immunoSEQ multiplex PCR; TCRdb stores in-frame clones only, minus some. The profile covers about 64,000 clones, with about 87% appearing a single time and over 2.5% taken by the ten largest. This specimen consisted of CD4+ or CD8+ T cells sorted from blood, obtained in a trial of the OX40 agonist ivuxolimab. The receptors shown here come from an adult with an advanced solid tumor such as melanoma, head and neck, liver or kidney cancer. CDR3s leave out the opening cysteine and the closing phenylalanine or tryptophan.

CDR3	V	J
AISARAAAKYEQY	TRBV10-3	TRBJ2-7
ASSWGGASYNEQF	TRBV5-1	TRBJ2-1
ASRTSGITDTQY	TRBV19	TRBJ2-3
ASSDPTNREQY	TRBV6-6	TRBJ2-7
ASSLLAGWDEQY	TRBV5-1	TRBJ2-7
ASSSTGTGNTEAF	TRBV28	TRBJ1-1
ASSESEWNSPLH	TRBV10-1	TRBJ1-6
ASSSPRTALGDEQF	TRBV11-2	TRBJ2-1
SALGGAMNTEAF	TRBV29-1	TRBJ1-1
ASSRRVITEAF	TRBV7-9	TRBJ1-1
ASQIWDEQF	TRBV19	TRBJ2-1
AISATVSSGSLTDTQY	TRBV10-3	TRBJ2-3
ASSLLAESTDTQY	TRBV7-9	TRBJ2-3
ASSDGASGLDTQY	TRBV10-1	TRBJ2-3
ASSGGQGWADTQY	TRBV2	TRBJ2-3
ASSQGSTGSYEQY	TRBV4-1	TRBJ2-7
ASSLRQMNTEAF	TRBV7-9	TRBJ1-1
AWSDGLRHEQY	TRBV30	TRBJ2-7
ASIEGGDNYGYT	TRBV28	TRBJ1-2
ASSLKPGAGGETQY	TRBV7-6	TRBJ2-5
ASMGSGANVLT	TRBV6-1	TRBJ2-6
SVAGDYRMNEQF	TRBV29-1	TRBJ2-1
ASSLNRGLTYNEQF	TRBV5-4	TRBJ2-1
ASSRLNPPYEQY	TRBV19	.
AISDQVTSTDTQY	TRBV10-3	TRBJ2-3